This T cell receptor (beta chain) was retrieved from a study of response to subunit inactivated influenza vaccine. TCRdb reanalysed the RT-PCR reads using MiXCR and keeps one entry per CDR3 protein. The sample lists fewer than 750,000 distinct CDR3 sequences, 14% occurring once. Broader study findings: Each seasonal influenza vaccination recruits few new T cells, the authors suggested.

As for this clonotype: Its specificity is not known.

CDR3 size: 15 residues. The sample was PBMCs from blood, taken about 12 days after vaccination. This clonotype originated in a man in his fifties who received an inactivated influenza vaccine. The chain recombines TRBV21-1 with TRBJ2-5; the tabulated D call, TRBD2, remains unverified against the DNA. TRBV21-1 is shown as a pseudogene. The CDR3 here is CASSKNFKTLETQYF. CDR3 coding DNA: TGTGCCAGCAGCAAAAACTTTAAAACCCTCGAGACCCAGTACTTC.